These 23 T cell receptor beta chains share one sample of origin, sequenced in a study of blood T cell repertoires in COVID-19. The repertoire was sequenced with immunoSEQ multiplex PCR; TCRdb's copy has only in-frame clones and lacks some. The table has 40,000 to 60,000 clones, 87% seen once. The sequenced sample was peripheral blood. The receptors originated from an elderly woman with COVID-19, enrolled during active disease.

This clone was recorded once. The genes are TRBV7-9 and TRBJ2-7; 13 bases map to TRBD2. CDR3 length equals 15 residues. V lost 5 bases, J lost 3 bases, and 4 bases stayed unmatched. CDR1 SEHNR and CDR2 FQNEAQ come from the germline V gene (reference sequence). CDR3 amino acids: CASSIWTSGGYEQYF. The CDR3 DNA reads TGTGCCAGCAGCATCTGGACTAGCGGGGGCTACGAGCAGTACTTC.

The chain carries TRBV27 and TRBJ2-3; 7 positions match TRBD1. Losses at the gene ends were 5 bases for V and 4 bases for J; bases not matched to a gene: 6. The CDR3 totals 14 residues. The V gene's germline CDR1 is MNHEY and CDR2 SMNVEV (reference sequence). The CDR3 nucleotides are TGTGCCAGCAGTCTGACAGGGCGCTCAGATACGCAGTATTTT. Protein product: CASSLTGRSDTQYF.

V is TRBV15 and J is TRBJ2-7; 12 positions match TRBD2. There are 15 residues in the CDR3. Trimming removed 0 bases from V and 3 bases from J; junction bases left unmatched: 0. Germline V gene lookup returns CDR1 LNHNV and CDR2 YYDKDF (reference sequence). CDR3 amino acids: CATSREGLAGYEQYF. CDR3 nucleotides: TGTGCCACCAGCAGAGAGGGACTAGCGGGCTACGAGCAGTACTTC. The complete variable domain, with remaining parts taken from reference TRBV15 and TRBJ2-7, reads DAMVIQNPRYQVTQFGKPVTLSCSQTLNHNVMYWYQQKSSQAPKLLFHYYDKDFNNEADTPDNFQSRRPNTSFCFLDIRSPGLGDTAMYLCATSREGLAGYEQYFGPGTRLTVT.

This clone was recorded only once. V and J are TRBV7-2 and TRBJ2-1; 13 bases line up with TRBD2. The germline V gene encodes CDR1 SGHTA and CDR2 FQGNSA. The CDR3 runs 15 residues. Trimming took 5 bases from V and 4 from J; bases not matched to a gene: 2. The CDR3 DNA reads TGTGCCAGCAGCACGGGACTAGCGGGATACAATGAGCAGTTCTTC. Protein product: CASSTGLAGYNEQFF. The whole variable domain, filled in from reference TRBV7-2 and TRBJ2-1, reads GAGVSQSPSNKVTEKGKDVELRCDPISGHTALYWYRQSLGQGLEFLIYFQGNSAPDKSGLPSDRFSAERTGGSVSTLTIQRTQQEDSAVYLCASSTGLAGYNEQFFGPGTRLTVL.

Concerning this clone itself: Relative to the germline gene, one junction end is altered; a read error may explain this. This sequence joins TRBV7-7 and TRBJ2-7, with TRBD1 matching over 10 bases. From germline, CDR1 is SSHAT and CDR2 FNYEAQ (reference sequence). The CDR3 has 14 amino acids. The CDR3 region is CASSLALGQGEQYF. The CDR3 region has the DNA TGTGCTAGCAGCTTAGCCCTGGGACAGGGGGAGCAGTACTTC.

The chain has TRBV7-9 and TRBJ1-5; the D gene is possibly TRBD1 (5 bases). The CDR3 is 17 residues long. Germline CDR1 SEHNR, CDR2 FQNEAQ (reference sequence). V was cut by 1 base and J by 0 bases, with 13 bases left in between. The CDR3 here is CASSLDTGVYSNQPQHF. The CDR3 nucleotides read TGTGCCAGCAGCTTAGATACAGGCGTTTATAGCAATCAGCCCCAGCATTTT.

This clone was seen a handful of times. This chain connects TRBV5-1 to TRBJ2-3; 9 bases are shared with TRBD1. Germline loops: CDR1 SGHRS, CDR2 YFSETQ. With 4 bases clipped from V and 6 bases from J, the junction kept 6 bases outside the gene matches. This CDR3 is 14 amino acids long. The CDR3 spells CASSGGQGQDTQYF. CDR3 sequence (DNA): TGCGCCAGCAGCGGGGGACAGGGACAGGATACGCAGTATTTT.

This chain uses TRBV5-5 with TRBJ2-1, with 11 bases matching TRBD2. Germline V lookup: CDR1 SGHKS, CDR2 YYEKEE (reference sequence). The CDR3 is 19 amino acids. V trimming: 0 bases; J trimming: 7 bases; junction bases outside the gene matches: 15. As DNA, the CDR3 is TGTGCCAGCAGCTTGGTTTGGGCTAGCGGGGGGCCCCTTAGGAATGAGCAGTTCTTC. Protein product: CASSLVWASGGPLRNEQFF.

The chain carries TRBV2 and TRBJ1-6; TRBD1 is a possible D gene (6 bases). V dropped 6 bases and J dropped 7 bases, with 16 bases sitting between them. The CDR3 has 15 residues. Looked up from germline, CDR1 is SNHLY and CDR2 is FYNNEI. CDR3 DNA sequence: TGTGCCAGCAGGCTTGGCAGGGGACTAAATTCACCCCTCCACTTT. Protein product: CASRLGRGLNSPLHF.

CDR3 residues: CAIRGGLAEIYEQYF. The DNA for the CDR3 is TGTGCCATCAGGGGAGGACTAGCGGAAATCTACGAGCAGTACTTC. The chain joins TRBV10-3 to TRBJ2-7, with 10 bases aligning to TRBD2. Trimming cost V 6 bases and J 3 bases; bases outside gene matches: 8. CDR1 ENHRY and CDR2 SYGVKD come from the germline V gene. CDR3 length: 15 amino acids.

The CDR3 nucleotides read TGTGCCAGCAGCCCGGGTGGGTTTCAGCCCCAGCATTTT. Encoded protein: CASSPGGFQPQHF. The chain uses TRBV5-8 and TRBJ1-5; D is undetermined. CDR1 is SGHTS, CDR2 YDEGEE, per germline. This CDR3 is 13 amino acids long. The V end was cut by 4 bases, the J end by 6 bases, with 11 bases between.

This chain uses TRBV9 with TRBJ1-6; weak D call: TRBD1 (5 bases). This CDR3 spans 14 amino acids. Germline assignment: CDR1 SGDLS and CDR2 YYNGEE. Trimming shortened V by 1 base and J by 8 bases, and 10 bases separated the two germline ends. DNA for the CDR3: TGTGCCAGCAGCGTAACCCAGGGTTATTCACCCCTCCACTTT. It specifies CASSVTQGYSPLHF.

This sequence joins TRBV18 and TRBJ1-2; D may be TRBD1 (6 bases). Per the germline V gene, CDR1 is KGHSH and CDR2 is LQKENI. The CDR3 extends over 13 amino acids. Trimming took 6 bases from V and 5 from J, leaving 13 bases between them. The chain's CDR3 is CASSPDSPYGYTF. DNA of the CDR3: TGTGCCAGCTCGCCGGACAGCCCTTATGGCTACACCTTC.

This clone occurred a few times. Here the CDR3 DNA reads TGTGCCAGCTCACAAACAGAGAGCACTGAAGCTTTCTTT. It codes for CASSQTESTEAFF. This rearrangement joins TRBV18 to TRBJ1-1; D is ambiguous. This CDR3 is built from 13 residues. The V end lost 4 bases, the J end lost 4 bases, and 10 bases lay between the germline ends. Germline V gene lookup returns CDR1 KGHSH and CDR2 LQKENI.

The genes are TRBV6-5 and TRBJ1-2, with D possibly being TRBD1 (6 bases). Trimming cost V 7 bases and J 4 bases, with 16 bases left between them. Germline V CDR1 and CDR2: MNHEY, SVGAGI. The CDR3 is 14 amino acids. The CDR3 loop is CASTTGQLGYGYTF. The CDR3 DNA follows: TGTGCCAGCACCACGGGACAATTGGGCTATGGCTACACCTTC.

The V and J genes are TRBV3-1 (or the pseudogene TRBV3-2) and TRBJ1-5; D gene unclear. This CDR3 has 13 residues. V was cut by 0 bases and J by 4 bases, with 4 bases left in between. Germline CDR1 and CDR2: LGHDT and YNNKEL (reference sequence). The CDR3 nucleotides read TGTGCCAGCAGCCAAGATTTAAATCAGCCCCAGCATTTT. Translating it yields CASSQDLNQPQHF.

This chain links TRBV7-9 with TRBJ1-1; TRBD1 matches 11 bases. This CDR3 is built from 15 residues. J lost 4 bases, V lost 1 base, and 2 bases had no gene match. Germline lookup yields CDR1 SEHNR and CDR2 FQNEAQ (reference sequence). CDR3 protein: CASSLGGTGGTEAFF. CDR3 in DNA: TGTGCCAGCAGCTTAGGTGGGACAGGGGGCACTGAAGCTTTCTTT.

This clone was seen a single time. The rearrangement links TRBV28 to TRBJ2-7; TRBD1 matches 7 bases. V lost 2 bases to trimming and J lost 3 bases; unmatched junction nucleotides: 4. This CDR3 is 14 amino acids long. Germline CDR1 and CDR2: MDHEN and SYDVKM. CDR3 in DNA: TGTGCCAGCAGTTTAGGGGACAGAGACTACGAGCAGTACTTC. It is translated as CASSLGDRDYEQYF.

This clone was observed a single time. The chain employs TRBV7-2 and TRBJ2-5; 13 nucleotides line up with TRBD2. V lost 5 bases, J lost 5 bases, and 17 bases stayed unmatched. The CDR3 consists of 19 residues. Germline V gene sequence: CDR1 SGHTA, CDR2 FQGNSA. CDR3 loop: CASSRELAGGPVIWETQYF. Written as DNA, the CDR3 is TGTGCCAGCAGCCGCGAACTAGCGGGAGGGCCGGTTATATGGGAGACCCAGTACTTC.

V usage is TRBV4-1 and J usage is TRBJ2-3; perhaps TRBD2 as D (7 bases). The CDR3 is made up of 13 amino acids. Germline V gene data show CDR1 as MGHRA and CDR2 as YSYEKL. The germline V and J ends were trimmed by 8 bases and 1 base, with 10 bases remaining between them. The DNA of the CDR3 is TGCGCCAGCGCGGGGGCACGCACAGATACGCAGTATTTT. It encodes CASAGARTDTQYF.

This chain joins TRBV5-1 and TRBJ1-3; D uncertain. The CDR3 consists of 16 residues. The germline V gene encodes CDR1 SGHRS and CDR2 YFSETQ. Trimming took off 0 bases at V and 0 bases at J, with 10 bases between the two ends. Written as DNA, the CDR3 is TGCGCCAGCAGCTTGGTTACGGTTAGCTCTGGAAACACCATATATTTT. This codes for CASSLVTVSSGNTIYF.

This rearrangement joins TRBV6-5 to TRBJ1-1; no clear D gene. V lost 4 bases and J 1 base, leaving 7 bases between the germline ends. The CDR3 spans 13 residues. Germline V gene lookup returns CDR1 MNHEY and CDR2 SVGAGI. The CDR3 region has the DNA TGTGCCAGCAGTTTTAGGAGGAACACTGAAGCTTTCTTT. Translation gives CASSFRRNTEAFF.

The chain is built from TRBV12-5 and TRBJ2-2; tentatively, D is TRBD1 (6 bases). The germline V and J ends were trimmed by 0 bases and 0 bases, with 8 bases remaining between them. This CDR3 is built from 16 residues. The germline V gene has CDR1 LGHNT and CDR2 FRNRAP. CDR3 sequence reads: CASGLVTGSNTGELFF. DNA of the CDR3: TGTGCTAGTGGTTTGGTAACAGGGTCGAACACCGGGGAGCTGTTTTTT.